This T cell receptor (beta chain) was found in a study of OX40 agonist ivuxolimab in advanced cancers. Concerning this clone itself: What it binds is not known.

This CDR3 has 19 residues. Germline CDR1 reads SGHDN; CDR2 reads FVKESK. V lost 1 base to trimming and J lost 1 base; unmatched junction nucleotides: 15. Points from the study as a whole: CD8+ T cells averaged more expanded clones than CD4+. At 0.1 to 3.0 mg/kg, CD4+ and CD8+ blood T cells expanded clonally by week 6. Among the lowest peripheral clonal expansion occurred in 0.1-3.0 mg/kg partial responders.

The method was immunoSEQ multiplex PCR; TCRdb's version includes in-frame clones alone and lacks a portion of them. This sample has about 70,000 clones, with more than 80% found just once. The chain joins TRBV14 to TRBJ1-1; the match to TRBD1 covers 7 bases. The receptor's source is an adult with an advanced solid tumor such as melanoma, head and neck, liver or kidney cancer. The source was CD4+ or CD8+ T cells sorted from blood, collected in a trial of the OX40 agonist ivuxolimab. The CDR3 protein is CASSQVRQGVARQNTEAFF. Here the CDR3 DNA reads TGTGCCAGCAGCCAAGTGCGGCAGGGGGTGGCCCGGCAGAACACTGAAGCTTTCTTT.